Listed below are T cell receptor beta chains from one sample, sequenced in a study of CD8 T cells in Susac syndrome. Using its own MiXCR run on the immunoSEQ multiplex PCR reads, TCRdb lists one record per CDR3 protein. The table has 130,000 or so distinct CDR3 sequences, over 80% seen once. The sample taken for sequencing was CD8+ T cells from PBMCs. The source is a human donor with multiple sclerosis. Both conserved end residues are part of each CDR3. Fields, in order: D gene, J gene, CDR3 length, V gene, clone size, CDR3 protein, CDR3 DNA. D genes are given only for firm matches. Clone sizes are given selectively: once, few, many, or a class where the clone is expanded.

d_call: TRBD1
j_call: TRBJ2-1
cdr3_length: 16
v_call: TRBV12-3/TRBV12-4
clone_size: -
cdr3_aa: CASSRKGAHGANEQFF
cdr3_nt: TGTGCCAGCAGTCGAAAGGGGGCTCACGGGGCCAATGAGCAGTTCTTC

d_call: -
j_call: TRBJ2-1
cdr3_length: 12
v_call: TRBV2
clone_size: -
cdr3_aa: CASSEWFNEQFF
cdr3_nt: TGTGCCAGCAGTGAATGGTTCAATGAGCAGTTCTTC

d_call: -
j_call: TRBJ2-1
cdr3_length: 15
v_call: TRBV20-1
clone_size: -
cdr3_aa: CSASVQGGPYNEQFF
cdr3_nt: TGCAGTGCTTCGGTGCAGGGGGGGCCCTACAATGAGCAGTTCTTC

d_call: -
j_call: TRBJ1-6
cdr3_length: 13
v_call: TRBV5-5
clone_size: -
cdr3_aa: CASSPGNNSPLHF
cdr3_nt: TGTGCCAGCAGCCCCGGGAATAATTCACCCCTCCACTTT

d_call: -
j_call: TRBJ1-1
cdr3_length: 14
v_call: TRBV19
clone_size: once
cdr3_aa: CASSWTRGNTEAFF
cdr3_nt: TGTGCCAGTAGTTGGACAAGAGGAAACACTGAAGCTTTCTTT

d_call: -
j_call: TRBJ1-1
cdr3_length: 13
v_call: TRBV24-1
clone_size: once
cdr3_aa: CATSDLRGSEAFF
cdr3_nt: TGTGCCACCAGTGATCTGCGGGGGTCGGAAGCTTTCTTT

d_call: -
j_call: TRBJ1-5
cdr3_length: 16
v_call: TRBV5-6
clone_size: -
cdr3_aa: CASSWGQVNSNQPQHF
cdr3_nt: TGTGCCAGCAGCTGGGGGCAGGTTAATAGCAATCAGCCCCAGCATTTT

d_call: TRBD1
j_call: TRBJ1-2
cdr3_length: 15
v_call: TRBV14
clone_size: -
cdr3_aa: CASSRDRGMYYGYTF
cdr3_nt: TGTGCCAGCAGCCGGGACAGGGGAATGTACTATGGCTACACCTTC

d_call: -
j_call: TRBJ2-2
cdr3_length: 17
v_call: TRBV6-2/TRBV6-3
clone_size: -
cdr3_aa: CASSKGVKAILTGELFF
cdr3_nt: TGTGCCAGCTCCAAGGGGGTAAAGGCGATCCTCACCGGGGAGCTGTTTTTT

d_call: -
j_call: TRBJ2-1
cdr3_length: 14
v_call: TRBV6-2/TRBV6-3
clone_size: -
cdr3_aa: CASSYGGNGDEQFF
cdr3_nt: TGTGCCAGCAGTTACGGGGGGAACGGGGATGAGCAGTTCTTC

d_call: -
j_call: TRBJ1-1
cdr3_length: 13
v_call: TRBV15
clone_size: -
cdr3_aa: CATSEAGGIEAFF
cdr3_nt: TGTGCCACCAGCGAGGCAGGCGGCATTGAAGCTTTCTTT

d_call: -
j_call: TRBJ1-5
cdr3_length: 15
v_call: TRBV6-1
clone_size: -
cdr3_aa: CASILSGYAYQPQHF
cdr3_nt: TGTGCCAGCATCCTCTCAGGGTACGCTTATCAGCCCCAGCATTTT

d_call: TRBD2
j_call: TRBJ2-1
cdr3_length: 19
v_call: TRBV28
clone_size: -
cdr3_aa: CASSFSRVTSGSQWDERFF
cdr3_nt: TGTGCCAGCAGTTTTAGCAGGGTAACTAGCGGGTCTCAGTGGGATGAGCGTTTCTTC

d_call: TRBD2
j_call: TRBJ2-6
cdr3_length: 17
v_call: TRBV6-1
clone_size: -
cdr3_aa: CASSSLGRADGANVLTF
cdr3_nt: TGTGCCAGCAGCTCCCTGGGGAGGGCTGATGGGGCCAACGTCCTGACTTTC

d_call: -
j_call: TRBJ2-1
cdr3_length: 15
v_call: TRBV4-1
clone_size: -
cdr3_aa: CASSQVLDQYNEQFF
cdr3_nt: TGCGCCAGCAGCCAAGTCCTCGACCAATACAATGAGCAGTTCTTC

d_call: -
j_call: TRBJ2-1
cdr3_length: 15
v_call: TRBV20-1
clone_size: -
cdr3_aa: CSAPQGGHAYNEQFF
cdr3_nt: TGCAGTGCTCCCCAGGGGGGGCACGCCTACAATGAGCAGTTCTTC

d_call: -
j_call: TRBJ1-1
cdr3_length: 11
v_call: TRBV6-5
clone_size: -
cdr3_aa: CASSYAAEAFF
cdr3_nt: TGTGCCAGCAGTTACGCAGCTGAAGCTTTCTTT

d_call: -
j_call: TRBJ2-2
cdr3_length: 12
v_call: TRBV7-9
clone_size: -
cdr3_aa: CANGTLTGELFF
cdr3_nt: TGTGCCAACGGGACTCTCACCGGGGAGCTGTTTTTT

d_call: -
j_call: TRBJ1-1
cdr3_length: 14
v_call: TRBV6-6
clone_size: -
cdr3_aa: CASSYFGMNTEAFF
cdr3_nt: TGTGCCAGCAGTTACTTCGGCATGAACACTGAAGCTTTCTTT

d_call: -
j_call: TRBJ1-1
cdr3_length: 13
v_call: TRBV20-1
clone_size: -
cdr3_aa: CSARDSGATEAFF
cdr3_nt: TGCAGTGCTAGAGACTCCGGGGCCACTGAAGCTTTCTTT

d_call: -
j_call: TRBJ2-7
cdr3_length: 14
v_call: TRBV5-6
clone_size: few
cdr3_aa: CASSLESGDGEQYF
cdr3_nt: TGTGCCAGCAGCTTGGAATCAGGGGACGGCGAGCAGTACTTC

d_call: TRBD1
j_call: TRBJ1-4
cdr3_length: 15
v_call: TRBV2
clone_size: -
cdr3_aa: CASTDRASEGEKLFF
cdr3_nt: TGTGCCAGTACGGACAGGGCATCGGAGGGTGAAAAACTGTTTTTT

d_call: -
j_call: TRBJ1-1
cdr3_length: 15
v_call: TRBV27
clone_size: -
cdr3_aa: CASSLFPGRNTEAFF
cdr3_nt: TGTGCCAGCAGTTTATTCCCAGGGCGGAACACTGAAGCTTTCTTT

d_call: -
j_call: TRBJ2-2
cdr3_length: 15
v_call: TRBV4-1
clone_size: -
cdr3_aa: CASSQDLARDGELFF
cdr3_nt: TGCGCCAGCAGCCAAGATCTGGCGCGGGACGGGGAGCTGTTTTTT

d_call: -
j_call: TRBJ2-1
cdr3_length: 13
v_call: TRBV30
clone_size: -
cdr3_aa: CAWSTSLVNEQFF
cdr3_nt: TGTGCCTGGAGTACCTCCTTAGTAAATGAGCAGTTCTTC

d_call: TRBD1
j_call: TRBJ1-6
cdr3_length: 14
v_call: TRBV4-1
clone_size: -
cdr3_aa: CASSQRDSTSDLHF
cdr3_nt: TGCGCCAGCAGCCAACGGGACAGTACCTCGGACCTCCACTTT

d_call: -
j_call: TRBJ1-2
cdr3_length: 13
v_call: TRBV2
clone_size: -
cdr3_aa: CASPEGSNYGYTF
cdr3_nt: TGTGCCAGTCCCGAGGGCAGTAACTATGGCTACACCTTC

d_call: TRBD2
j_call: TRBJ2-1
cdr3_length: 16
v_call: TRBV19
clone_size: -
cdr3_aa: CASSISSGGAYNEQFF
cdr3_nt: TGTGCCAGTAGTATCAGCAGCGGGGGTGCCTACAATGAGCAGTTCTTC

d_call: -
j_call: TRBJ1-1
cdr3_length: 13
v_call: TRBV27
clone_size: -
cdr3_aa: CASSLIRGTEAFF
cdr3_nt: TGTGCCAGCAGTTTGATCCGTGGCACTGAAGCTTTCTTT

d_call: TRBD1
j_call: TRBJ1-5
cdr3_length: 14
v_call: TRBV4-2
clone_size: -
cdr3_aa: CASSHTGDGQPQHF
cdr3_nt: TGTGCCAGCAGCCATACAGGGGACGGTCAGCCCCAGCATTTT

d_call: TRBD1
j_call: TRBJ2-5
cdr3_length: 18
v_call: TRBV2
clone_size: few
cdr3_aa: CASRLGGAYRGTQETQYF
cdr3_nt: TGTGCCAGCAGACTCGGAGGGGCGTACAGGGGGACCCAAGAGACCCAGTACTTC

d_call: TRBD1
j_call: TRBJ1-2
cdr3_length: 15
v_call: TRBV5-1
clone_size: -
cdr3_aa: CASSRDREAPYGYTF
cdr3_nt: TGCGCCAGCAGCCGGGACAGGGAGGCCCCCTATGGCTACACCTTC

d_call: -
j_call: TRBJ2-2
cdr3_length: 16
v_call: TRBV7-9
clone_size: -
cdr3_aa: CASSSSWDPGTGELFF
cdr3_nt: TGTGCCAGCAGCTCGTCATGGGACCCCGGGACCGGGGAGCTGTTTTTT

d_call: -
j_call: TRBJ2-2
cdr3_length: 15
v_call: TRBV7-8
clone_size: once
cdr3_aa: CASMWGLGTTGELFF
cdr3_nt: TGTGCCAGCATGTGGGGTCTAGGCACGACCGGGGAGCTGTTTTTT

d_call: TRBD1
j_call: TRBJ1-4
cdr3_length: 14
v_call: TRBV7-9
clone_size: once
cdr3_aa: CASTTGELWEKLFF
cdr3_nt: TGTGCCAGCACAACAGGGGAATTATGGGAAAAACTGTTTTTT

d_call: -
j_call: TRBJ2-7
cdr3_length: 14
v_call: TRBV15
clone_size: once
cdr3_aa: CATSSGGPSYEQYF
cdr3_nt: TGTGCCACCAGTTCCGGGGGGCCCTCCTACGAGCAGTACTTC

d_call: -
j_call: TRBJ2-1
cdr3_length: 14
v_call: TRBV3-1
clone_size: -
cdr3_aa: CASSRGGYGNEQFF
cdr3_nt: TGTGCCAGCAGCAGGGGGGGGTACGGCAATGAGCAGTTCTTC

d_call: -
j_call: TRBJ1-5
cdr3_length: 15
v_call: TRBV6-1
clone_size: -
cdr3_aa: CASSPGGMGDQPQHF
cdr3_nt: TGTGCCAGCAGCCCGGGGGGGATGGGCGATCAGCCCCAGCATTTT

d_call: -
j_call: TRBJ2-1
cdr3_length: 12
v_call: TRBV2
clone_size: -
cdr3_aa: CAREGAVSEQFF
cdr3_nt: TGTGCCAGGGAGGGGGCGGTGAGTGAGCAGTTCTTC

d_call: -
j_call: TRBJ2-6
cdr3_length: 13
v_call: TRBV6-5
clone_size: -
cdr3_aa: CASSAGGANVLTF
cdr3_nt: TGTGCCAGCAGTGCGGGTGGGGCCAACGTCCTGACTTTC

d_call: -
j_call: TRBJ2-7
cdr3_length: 15
v_call: TRBV4-3
clone_size: -
cdr3_aa: CASSQVPGTSYEQYF
cdr3_nt: TGCGCCAGCAGCCAAGTCCCCGGGACCTCCTACGAGCAGTACTTC

d_call: -
j_call: TRBJ1-6
cdr3_length: 15
v_call: TRBV7-8
clone_size: -
cdr3_aa: CASSSGHQYDSPLHF
cdr3_nt: TGTGCCAGCAGCTCGGGTCACCAATATGATTCACCCCTCCACTTT

d_call: -
j_call: TRBJ2-5
cdr3_length: 17
v_call: TRBV21-1
clone_size: -
cdr3_aa: CASPEAPGLEGKETQYF
cdr3_nt: TGTGCCAGCCCTGAGGCCCCCGGGCTGGAGGGCAAAGAGACCCAGTACTTC

d_call: -
j_call: TRBJ1-1
cdr3_length: 15
v_call: TRBV9
clone_size: -
cdr3_aa: CASSIGGQMNTEAFF
cdr3_nt: TGTGCCAGCAGCATCGGGGGCCAGATGAACACTGAAGCTTTCTTT